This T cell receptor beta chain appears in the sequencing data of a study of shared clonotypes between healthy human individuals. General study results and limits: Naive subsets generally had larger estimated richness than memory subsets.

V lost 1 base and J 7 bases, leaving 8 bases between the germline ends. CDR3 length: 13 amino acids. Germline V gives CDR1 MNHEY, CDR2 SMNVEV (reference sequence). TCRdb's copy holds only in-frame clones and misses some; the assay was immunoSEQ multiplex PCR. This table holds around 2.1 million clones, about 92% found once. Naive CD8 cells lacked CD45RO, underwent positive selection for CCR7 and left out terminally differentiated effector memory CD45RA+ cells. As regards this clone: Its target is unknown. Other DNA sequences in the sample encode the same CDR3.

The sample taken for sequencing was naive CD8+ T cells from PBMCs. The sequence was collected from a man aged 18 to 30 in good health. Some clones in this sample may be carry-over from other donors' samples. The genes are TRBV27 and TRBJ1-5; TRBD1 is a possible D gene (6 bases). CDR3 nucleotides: TGTGCCAGCAGTTTATTCAGGGGCCAGCCCCAGCATTTT. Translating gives CASSLFRGQPQHF.